At least ten counts were recorded for the clone carrying this T cell receptor (beta chain). Its antigen is currently unknown. The data originate from a study of read filtering for tumor transcriptome and immune sequencing. Study-level background: The cohort had some 16 men and under 15 women aged roughly 47 to 85, mean about 67 years.

Study-wide points: Dropping single-read clonotypes raised IR-seq and RNA-seq shared-clonotype correlation. Approximately 82% of IR-seq clonotypes had a single read, yet these held around 3.3% of reads.

Bone marrow was sampled from every patient at the time of active disease. The library was built from around 0.4 ug RNA with molecular barcoded adaptors for alpha/delta and beta/gamma chains. TCRdb called the reads again in MiXCR, with one record for every CDR3 protein. This table holds 50,000 to 65,000 distinct CDR3 sequences, about 19% found once. The V end lost 0 bases, the J end lost 7 bases, and 25 bases lay between the germline ends. The germline CDR1 and CDR2 sequences are DFQATT and SNEGSKA (reference sequence). The CDR3 has 18 amino acids. V usage is TRBV20-1 and J usage is TRBJ2-1; tentatively, D is TRBD1 (6 bases). Sequencing was done on a sample of a population of CD138-negative cells sorted from bone marrow. This receptor was identified in a donor at least 40 years old with multiple myeloma. The CDR3, as DNA: TGCAGTGCTAGAGATCCCAACAGGGTTGGCCTGGTTGTGAATGAGCAGTTCTTC. Amino acid sequence: CSARDPNRVGLVVNEQFF.